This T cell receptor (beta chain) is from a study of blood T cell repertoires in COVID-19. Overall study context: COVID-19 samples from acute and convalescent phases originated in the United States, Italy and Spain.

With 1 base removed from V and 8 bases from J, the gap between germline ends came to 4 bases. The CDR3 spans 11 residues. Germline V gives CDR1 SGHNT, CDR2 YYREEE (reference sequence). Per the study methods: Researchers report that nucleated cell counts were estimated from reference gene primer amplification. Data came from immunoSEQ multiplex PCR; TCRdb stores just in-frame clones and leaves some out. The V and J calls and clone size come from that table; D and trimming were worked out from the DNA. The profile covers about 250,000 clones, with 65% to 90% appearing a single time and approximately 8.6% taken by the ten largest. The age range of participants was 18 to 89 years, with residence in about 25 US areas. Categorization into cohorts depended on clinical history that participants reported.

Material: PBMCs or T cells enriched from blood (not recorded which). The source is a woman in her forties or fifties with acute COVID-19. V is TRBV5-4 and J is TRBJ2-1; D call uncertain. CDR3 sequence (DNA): TGTGCCAGCAGCTTGCGGTATGAGCAGTTCTTC. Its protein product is CASSLRYEQFF.